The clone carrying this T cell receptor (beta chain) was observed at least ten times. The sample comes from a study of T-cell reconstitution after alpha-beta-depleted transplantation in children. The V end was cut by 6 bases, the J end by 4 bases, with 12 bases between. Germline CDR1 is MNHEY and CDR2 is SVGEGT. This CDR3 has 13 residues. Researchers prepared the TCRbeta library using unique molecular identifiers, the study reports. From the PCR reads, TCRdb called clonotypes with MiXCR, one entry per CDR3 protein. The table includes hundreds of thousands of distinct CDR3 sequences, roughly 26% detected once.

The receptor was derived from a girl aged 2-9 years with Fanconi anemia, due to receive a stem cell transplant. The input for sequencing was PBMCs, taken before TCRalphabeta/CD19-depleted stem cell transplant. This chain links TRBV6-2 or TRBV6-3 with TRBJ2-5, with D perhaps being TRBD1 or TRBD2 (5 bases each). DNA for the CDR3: TGTGCCAGCAGCTCCGGGACGGGAGAGACCCAGTACTTC. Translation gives CASSSGTGETQYF.